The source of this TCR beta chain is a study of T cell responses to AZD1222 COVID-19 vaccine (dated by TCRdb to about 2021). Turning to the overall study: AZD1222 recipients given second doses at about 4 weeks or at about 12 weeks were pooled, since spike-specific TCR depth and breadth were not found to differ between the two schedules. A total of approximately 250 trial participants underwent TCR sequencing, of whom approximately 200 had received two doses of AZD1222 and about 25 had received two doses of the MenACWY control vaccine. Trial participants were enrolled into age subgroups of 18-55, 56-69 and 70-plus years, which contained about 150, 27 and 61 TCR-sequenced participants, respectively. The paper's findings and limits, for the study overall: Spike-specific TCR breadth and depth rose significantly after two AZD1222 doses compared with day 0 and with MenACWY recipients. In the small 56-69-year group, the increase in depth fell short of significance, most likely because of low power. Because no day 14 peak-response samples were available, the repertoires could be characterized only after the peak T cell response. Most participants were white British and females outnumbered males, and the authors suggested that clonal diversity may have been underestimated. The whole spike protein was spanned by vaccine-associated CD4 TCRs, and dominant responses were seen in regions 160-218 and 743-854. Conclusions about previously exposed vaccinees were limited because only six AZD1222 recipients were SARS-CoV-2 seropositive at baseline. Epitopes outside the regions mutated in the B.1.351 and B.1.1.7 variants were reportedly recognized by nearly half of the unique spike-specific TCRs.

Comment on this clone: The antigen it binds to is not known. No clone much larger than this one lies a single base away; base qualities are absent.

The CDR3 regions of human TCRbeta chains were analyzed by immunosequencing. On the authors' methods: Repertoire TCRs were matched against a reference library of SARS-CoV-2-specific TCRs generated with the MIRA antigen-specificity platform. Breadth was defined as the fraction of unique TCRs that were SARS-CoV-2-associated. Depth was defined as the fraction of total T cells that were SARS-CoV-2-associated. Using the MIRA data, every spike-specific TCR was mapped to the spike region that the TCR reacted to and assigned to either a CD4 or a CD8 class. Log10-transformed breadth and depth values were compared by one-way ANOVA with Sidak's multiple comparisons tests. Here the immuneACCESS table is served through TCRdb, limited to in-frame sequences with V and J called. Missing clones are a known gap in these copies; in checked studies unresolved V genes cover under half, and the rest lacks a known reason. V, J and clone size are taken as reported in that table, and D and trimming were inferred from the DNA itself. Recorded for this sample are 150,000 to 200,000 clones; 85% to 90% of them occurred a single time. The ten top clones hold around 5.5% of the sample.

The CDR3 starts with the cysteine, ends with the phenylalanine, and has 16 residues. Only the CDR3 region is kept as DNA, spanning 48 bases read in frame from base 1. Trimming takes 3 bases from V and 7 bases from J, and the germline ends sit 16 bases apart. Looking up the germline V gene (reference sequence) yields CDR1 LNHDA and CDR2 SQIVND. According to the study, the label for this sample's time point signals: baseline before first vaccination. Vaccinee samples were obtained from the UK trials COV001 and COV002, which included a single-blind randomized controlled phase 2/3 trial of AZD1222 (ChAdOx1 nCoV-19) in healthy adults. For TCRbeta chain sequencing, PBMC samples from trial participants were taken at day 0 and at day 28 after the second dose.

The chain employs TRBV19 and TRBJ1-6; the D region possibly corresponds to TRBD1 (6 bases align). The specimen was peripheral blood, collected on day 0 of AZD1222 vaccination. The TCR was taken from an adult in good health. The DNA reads TGTGCCAGTAGTATCGAAAGGACAGACGGCAATTCACCCCTCCACTTT. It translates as CASSIERTDGNSPLHF.